This T cell receptor beta chain originates from a study of shared clonotypes between healthy human individuals. At the level of the study: The people who gave samples were two women and three men aged 18 to 49.

This clone was found once. The antigen is not known. Using approximately 200 ng DNA, about 30,000 T cell genomes, the sorted-subset replicate PCRs were run. Data came from immunoSEQ multiplex PCR; TCRdb stores just in-frame clones and leaves some out. The table lists 550,000 to 700,000 clones, around 73% of them singletons. Study-wide results and limits: Rarefaction revealed incomplete sorted-subset sequencing despite large depth.

Into CD45RA+ naive and CD45RA-negative memory subsets, the CD4+ cells were split. Sequenced: memory CD4+ T cells sorted from blood. The sample's subset: CD45RA-negative fraction. The origin of this receptor is a woman aged 25 to 39 in good health.

CDR3 coding DNA: TGTGCCAGCAGCCCGTCGGCGGGATCTTTCTATGGCTACACCTTC. It specifies CASSPSAGSFYGYTF. The rearrangement links TRBV28 to TRBJ1-2; no firm D call. Germline CDR1 MDHEN, CDR2 SYDVKM. CDR3 length: 15 amino acids. The V and J ends lost 6 bases and 4 bases respectively, with 18 bases between them.